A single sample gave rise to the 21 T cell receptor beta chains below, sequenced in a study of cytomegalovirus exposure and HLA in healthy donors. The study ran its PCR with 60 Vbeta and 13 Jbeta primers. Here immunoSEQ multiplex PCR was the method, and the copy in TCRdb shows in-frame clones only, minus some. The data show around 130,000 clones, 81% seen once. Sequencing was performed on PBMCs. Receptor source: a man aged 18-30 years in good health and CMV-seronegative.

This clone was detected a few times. Here the CDR3 reads CASSPRAGLAGVETQYF. The CDR3 DNA reads TGTGCCAGCTCACCAAGAGCCGGACTAGCGGGAGTAGAGACCCAGTACTTC. The chain carries TRBV18 and TRBJ2-5, with 13 nucleotides matching TRBD2. This CDR3 is 17 amino acids long. With V trimmed by 2 bases and J by 4 bases, 7 bases remained unmatched. Per the germline V gene, CDR1 is KGHSH and CDR2 is LQKENI.

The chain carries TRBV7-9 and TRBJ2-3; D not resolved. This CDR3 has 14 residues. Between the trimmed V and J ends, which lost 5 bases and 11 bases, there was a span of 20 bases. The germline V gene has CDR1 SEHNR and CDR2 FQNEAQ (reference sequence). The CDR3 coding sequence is TGTGCCAGCAGCCATCGCGCCTCCCCAGGCATGCAGTATTTT. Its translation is CASSHRASPGMQYF.

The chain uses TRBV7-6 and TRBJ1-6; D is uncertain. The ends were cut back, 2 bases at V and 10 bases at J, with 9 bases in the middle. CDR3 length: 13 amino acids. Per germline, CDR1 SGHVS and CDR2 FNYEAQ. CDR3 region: CASSLRRGSPLHF. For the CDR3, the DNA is TGTGCCAGCAGCTTAAGGAGAGGCTCACCCCTCCACTTT.

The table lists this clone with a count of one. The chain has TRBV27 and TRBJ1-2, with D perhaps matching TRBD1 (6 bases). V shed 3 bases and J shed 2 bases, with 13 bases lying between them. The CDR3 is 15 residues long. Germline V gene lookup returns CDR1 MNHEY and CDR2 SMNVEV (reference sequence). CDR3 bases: TGTGCCAGCAGTTTTAGCCGGACAGCCAACTATGGCTACACCTTC. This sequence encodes CASSFSRTANYGYTF.

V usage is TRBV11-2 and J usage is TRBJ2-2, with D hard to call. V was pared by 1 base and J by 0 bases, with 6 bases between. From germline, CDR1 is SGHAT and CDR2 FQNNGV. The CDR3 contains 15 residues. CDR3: CASSLVQTNTGELFF. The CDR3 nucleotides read TGTGCCAGCAGCTTAGTTCAGACGAACACCGGGGAGCTGTTTTTT.

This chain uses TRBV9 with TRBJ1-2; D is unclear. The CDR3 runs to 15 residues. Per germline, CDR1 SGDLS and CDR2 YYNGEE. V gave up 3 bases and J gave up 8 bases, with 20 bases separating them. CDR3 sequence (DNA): TGTGCCAGCAGCGGGCCCCATGGAGACTTCAAGGGCTACACCTTC. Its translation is CASSGPHGDFKGYTF. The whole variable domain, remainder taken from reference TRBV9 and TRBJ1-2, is DSGVTQTPKHLITATGQRVTLRCSPRSGDLSVYWYQQSLDQGLQFLIQYYNGEERAKGNILERFSAQQFPDLHSELNLSSLELGDSALYFCASSGPHGDFKGYTFGSGTRLTVV.

The CDR3 DNA sequence: TGTGCCAGTAGTAGCGACAGGGGCTCGGTGCCGGGGCTTCAGCCCCAGCATTTT. Translating gives CASSSDRGSVPGLQPQHF. The J gene is TRBJ1-5, the V gene TRBV19; 8 bases map to TRBD1. V was clipped by 4 bases and J by 6 bases; unmatched bases: 17. The CDR3 contains 18 residues. CDR1 is LNHDA, CDR2 SQIVND, per germline (reference sequence).

In DNA form, the CDR3 reads TGCGCCAGCAGGACTAGCGGGGGCCACGGGGAGACCCAGTACTTC. It is translated as CASRTSGGHGETQYF. V is TRBV5-1 and J is TRBJ2-5, with 12 bases that match TRBD2. This CDR3 contains 15 residues. Germline V lookup: CDR1 SGHRS, CDR2 YFSETQ. V lost 5 bases, J lost 5 bases, and 7 bases stayed unmatched.

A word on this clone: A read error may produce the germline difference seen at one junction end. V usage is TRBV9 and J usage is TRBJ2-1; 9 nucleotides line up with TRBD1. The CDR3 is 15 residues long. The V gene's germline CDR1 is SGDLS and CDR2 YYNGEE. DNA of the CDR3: TGTGCCAGCAGCGCGGGACAGGGTTCCTTCAATGAGCAGTTCTTC. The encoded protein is CASSAGQGSFNEQFF.

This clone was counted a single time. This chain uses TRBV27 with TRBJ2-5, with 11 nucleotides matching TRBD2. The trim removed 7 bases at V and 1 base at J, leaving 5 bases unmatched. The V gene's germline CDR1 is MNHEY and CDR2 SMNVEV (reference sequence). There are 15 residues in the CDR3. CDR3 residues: CASTPSGGLQETQYF. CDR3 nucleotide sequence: TGTGCCAGCACCCCTAGCGGGGGGCTCCAAGAGACCCAGTACTTC.

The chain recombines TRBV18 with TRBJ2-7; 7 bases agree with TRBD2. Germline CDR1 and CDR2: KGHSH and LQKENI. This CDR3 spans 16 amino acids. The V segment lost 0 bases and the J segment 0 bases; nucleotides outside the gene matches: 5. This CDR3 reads CASSPPGGDHSYEQYF. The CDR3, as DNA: TGTGCCAGCTCACCACCGGGGGGGGACCACTCCTACGAGCAGTACTTC.

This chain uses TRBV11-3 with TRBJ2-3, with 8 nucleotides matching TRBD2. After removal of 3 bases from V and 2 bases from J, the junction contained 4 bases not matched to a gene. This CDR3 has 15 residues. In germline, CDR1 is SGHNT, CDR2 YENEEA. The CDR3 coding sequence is TGTGCCAGCAGCTTCGCGGGGGGCCCCACAGATACGCAGTATTTT. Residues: CASSFAGGPTDTQYF. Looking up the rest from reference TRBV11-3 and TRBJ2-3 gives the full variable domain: EAGVVQSPRYKIIEKKQPVAFWCNPISGHNTLYWYLQNLGQGPELLIRYENEEAVDDSQLPKDRFSAERLKGVDSTLKIQPAELGDSAVYLCASSFAGGPTDTQYFGPGTRLTVL.

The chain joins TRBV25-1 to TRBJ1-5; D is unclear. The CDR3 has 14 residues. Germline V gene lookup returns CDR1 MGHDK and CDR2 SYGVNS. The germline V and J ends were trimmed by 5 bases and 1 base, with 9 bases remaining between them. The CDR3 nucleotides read TGTGCCAGCAGTACAATTTCCAGCAATCAGCCCCAGCATTTT. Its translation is CASSTISSNQPQHF.

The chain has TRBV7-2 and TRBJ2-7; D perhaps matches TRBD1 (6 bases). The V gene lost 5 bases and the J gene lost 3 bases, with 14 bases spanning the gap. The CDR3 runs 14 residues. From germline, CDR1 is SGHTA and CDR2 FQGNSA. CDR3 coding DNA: TGTGCCAGCAGCCCTCTGACAGGCTTCTACGAGCAGTACTTC. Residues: CASSPLTGFYEQYF. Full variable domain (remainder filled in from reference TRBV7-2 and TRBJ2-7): GAGVSQSPSNKVTEKGKDVELRCDPISGHTALYWYRQSLGQGLEFLIYFQGNSAPDKSGLPSDRFSAERTGGSVSTLTIQRTQQEDSAVYLCASSPLTGFYEQYFGPGTRLTVT.

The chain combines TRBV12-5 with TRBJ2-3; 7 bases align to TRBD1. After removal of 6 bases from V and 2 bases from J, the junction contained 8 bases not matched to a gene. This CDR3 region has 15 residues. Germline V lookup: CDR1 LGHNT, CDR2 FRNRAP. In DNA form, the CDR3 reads TGTGCTAGTGGCCTGGGACAGTCCAACACAGATACGCAGTATTTT. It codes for CASGLGQSNTDTQYF.

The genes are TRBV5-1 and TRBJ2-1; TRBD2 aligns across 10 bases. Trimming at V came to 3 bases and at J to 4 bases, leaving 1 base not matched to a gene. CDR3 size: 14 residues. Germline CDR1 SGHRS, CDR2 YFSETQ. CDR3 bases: TGCGCCAGCAGCTCTAGCGGGGGATACAATGAGCAGTTCTTC. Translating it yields CASSSSGGYNEQFF.

For the CDR3, the DNA is TGTGCCAGCAGCGGTTGGACAGGGAAGGTTCATGGCTACACCTTC. It encodes CASSGWTGKVHGYTF. This sequence joins TRBV9 and TRBJ1-2; 8 bases match TRBD1. CDR1 SGDLS and CDR2 YYNGEE come from the germline V gene. With 3 bases clipped from V and 6 bases from J, the junction kept 10 bases outside the gene matches. The CDR3 is made up of 15 amino acids.

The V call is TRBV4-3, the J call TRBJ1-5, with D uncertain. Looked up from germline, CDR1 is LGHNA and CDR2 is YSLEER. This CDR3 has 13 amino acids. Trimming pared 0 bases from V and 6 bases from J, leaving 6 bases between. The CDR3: CASSQDSIQPQHF. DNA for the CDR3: TGCGCCAGCAGCCAAGATTCCATTCAGCCCCAGCATTTT.

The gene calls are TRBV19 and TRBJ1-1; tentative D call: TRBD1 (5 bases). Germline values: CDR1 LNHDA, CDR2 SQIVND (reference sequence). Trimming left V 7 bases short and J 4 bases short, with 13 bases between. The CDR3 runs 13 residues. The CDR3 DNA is TGTGCCAGTAAAACCGGGGGAGGCACTGAAGCTTTCTTT. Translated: CASKTGGGTEAFF. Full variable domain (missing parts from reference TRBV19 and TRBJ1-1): DGGITQSPKYLFRKEGQNVTLSCEQNLNHDAMYWYRQDPGQGLRLIYYSQIVNDFQKGDIAEGYSVSREKKESFPLTVTSAQKNPTAFYLCASKTGGGTEAFFGQGTRLTVV.

CDR3 amino acids: CASSEYGGQGNEKLFF. DNA of the CDR3: TGTGCCAGCAGTGAATATGGGGGACAGGGGAATGAAAAACTGTTTTTT. The J gene is TRBJ1-4, the V gene TRBV25-1, with 10 bases matching TRBD1. The V gene's germline CDR1 is MGHDK and CDR2 SYGVNS. The CDR3 is 16 residues long. The V gene end was trimmed by 0 bases and the J gene end by 5 bases; junction bases not matched to a gene: 3.

The CDR3 DNA is TGTGCCAGCGGGACAGGGAGGCCGGTCAATCAGCCCCAGCATTTT. Its protein is CASGTGRPVNQPQHF. The chain is built from TRBV19 and TRBJ1-5; 9 positions agree with TRBD1. J was trimmed by 3 bases and V by 9 bases; bases with no gene match: 9. Germline assignment: CDR1 LNHDA and CDR2 SQIVND (reference sequence). The CDR3 is 15 residues long.